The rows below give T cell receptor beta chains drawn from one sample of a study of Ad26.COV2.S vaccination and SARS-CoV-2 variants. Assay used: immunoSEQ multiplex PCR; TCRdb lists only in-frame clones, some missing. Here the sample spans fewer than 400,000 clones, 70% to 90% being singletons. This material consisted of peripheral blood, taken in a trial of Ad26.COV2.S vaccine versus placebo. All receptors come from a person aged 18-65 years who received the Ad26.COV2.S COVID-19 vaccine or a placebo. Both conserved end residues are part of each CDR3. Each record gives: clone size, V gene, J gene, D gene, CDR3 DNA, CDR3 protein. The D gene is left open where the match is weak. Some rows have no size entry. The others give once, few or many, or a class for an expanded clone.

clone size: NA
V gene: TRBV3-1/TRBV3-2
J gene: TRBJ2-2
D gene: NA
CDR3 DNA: TGTGCCAGCAGCCCAAGACCCAACACCGGGGAGCTGTTTTTT
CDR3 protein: CASSPRPNTGELFF

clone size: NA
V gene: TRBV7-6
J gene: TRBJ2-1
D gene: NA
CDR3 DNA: TGTGCCCCAGCAGCTTATCCCACAAGCCTGGGCCTATACAATGAGCAGTTCTTC
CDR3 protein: CAPAAYPTSLGLYNEQFF

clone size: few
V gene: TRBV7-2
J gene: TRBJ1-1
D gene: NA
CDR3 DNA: TGTGCCAGCAGCTTTGATAGGGTTACTGAAGCTTTCTTT
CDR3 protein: CASSFDRVTEAFF

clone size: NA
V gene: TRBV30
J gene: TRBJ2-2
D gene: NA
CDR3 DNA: TGTGCCTGGAGTGAGACCCCTGGCGGGGAGCTGTTTTTT
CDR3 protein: CAWSETPGGELFF

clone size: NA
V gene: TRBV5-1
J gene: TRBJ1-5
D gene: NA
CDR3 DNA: TGCGCCAGCAGCTTGGATCCGGGGGGCCAGCCCCAGCATTTT
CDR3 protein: CASSLDPGGQPQHF

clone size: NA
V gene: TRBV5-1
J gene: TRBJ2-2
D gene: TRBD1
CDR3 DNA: TGCGCCAGCAGCTTGATAGGACAGGGGAACACCGGGGAGCTGTTTTTT
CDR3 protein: CASSLIGQGNTGELFF

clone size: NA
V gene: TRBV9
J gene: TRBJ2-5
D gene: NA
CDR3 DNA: TGTGCCAGCAGCGTAAATACGGGGGAGACCCAGTACTTC
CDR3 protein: CASSVNTGETQYF

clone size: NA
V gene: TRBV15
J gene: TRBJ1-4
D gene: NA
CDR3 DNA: TGTGCCACCAGCAGAGATGGGAGTGAAAAACTGTTTTTT
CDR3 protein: CATSRDGSEKLFF

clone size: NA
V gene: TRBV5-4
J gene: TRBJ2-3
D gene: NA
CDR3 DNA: TGTGCCATGGCCCTACACCCAGGCACAGATACGCAGTATTTT
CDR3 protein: CAMALHPGTDTQYF

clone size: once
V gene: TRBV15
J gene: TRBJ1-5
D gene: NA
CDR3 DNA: TGTGCCACCAGCAGAACTCACAGGGGCAATCAGCCCCAGCATTTT
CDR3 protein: CATSRTHRGNQPQHF

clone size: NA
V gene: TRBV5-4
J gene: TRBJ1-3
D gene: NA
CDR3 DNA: TGTGCCAGCAGCTCACAGGGAGCTGGAAACACCATATATTTT
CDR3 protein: CASSSQGAGNTIYF

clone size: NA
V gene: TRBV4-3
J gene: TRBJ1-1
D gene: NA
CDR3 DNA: TGCGCCAGCAGCCAAGATTTAATGCCGAACACTGAAGCTTTCTTT
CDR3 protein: CASSQDLMPNTEAFF

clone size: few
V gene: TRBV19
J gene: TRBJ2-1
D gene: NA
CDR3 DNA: TGTGCCAGTGCGTCGGTTGCAGGGACCGACCGAAGCTCCTACAATGAGCAGTTCTTC
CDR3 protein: CASASVAGTDRSSYNEQFF

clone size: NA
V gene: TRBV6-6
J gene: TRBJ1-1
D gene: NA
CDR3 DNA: TGTGCCAGCAGTTACGACTTCTGGGGGCCAGCTTTCTTT
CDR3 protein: CASSYDFWGPAFF

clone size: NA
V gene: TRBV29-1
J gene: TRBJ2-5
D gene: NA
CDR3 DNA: TGCAGCGGGGATTTTATACCGGGCTTTGACAGTCCGGGTGATGGCCAGTACTTC
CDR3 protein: CSGDFIPGFDSPGDGQYF

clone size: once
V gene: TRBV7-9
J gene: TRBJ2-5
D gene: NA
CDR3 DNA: TGTGCCAGCAGCTCCTTACACGGGGATGGGGAGACCCAGTACTTC
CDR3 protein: CASSSLHGDGETQYF

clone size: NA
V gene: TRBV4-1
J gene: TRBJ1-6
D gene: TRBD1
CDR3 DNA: TGCGCCAGCAGCCAAGAGGGGCAGGGGGTAGATTCACCCCTCCACTTT
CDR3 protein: CASSQEGQGVDSPLHF

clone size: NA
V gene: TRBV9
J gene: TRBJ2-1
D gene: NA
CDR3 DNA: TGTGCCAGCAGCGTAGCCCTAGCAGGGGCCTCCCACAATGAGCAGTTCTTC
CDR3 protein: CASSVALAGASHNEQFF

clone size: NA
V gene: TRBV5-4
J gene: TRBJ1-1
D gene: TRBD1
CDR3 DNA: TGTGCCAGCAGCCATAGTACCGGGACAGGGAACACTGAAGCTTTCTTT
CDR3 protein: CASSHSTGTGNTEAFF

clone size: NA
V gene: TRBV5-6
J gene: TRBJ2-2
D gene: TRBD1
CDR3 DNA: TGTGCCAGCAGCTGGGGACAGGGGCACACCGGGGAGCTGTTTTTT
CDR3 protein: CASSWGQGHTGELFF

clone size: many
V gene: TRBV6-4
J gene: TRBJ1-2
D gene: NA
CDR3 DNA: TGTGCCAGCACCGCCACCCCGGGGACCGGCTACACCTTC
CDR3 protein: CASTATPGTGYTF

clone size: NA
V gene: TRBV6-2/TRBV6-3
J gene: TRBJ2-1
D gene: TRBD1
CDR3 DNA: TGTGCCAGCAGTCCCGGGACAGCCAAAAGCTCCTACAATGAGCAGTTCTTC
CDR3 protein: CASSPGTAKSSYNEQFF

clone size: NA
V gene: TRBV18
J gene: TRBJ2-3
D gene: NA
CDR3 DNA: TGTGCCAGCTCACCCCCCGGGCGAGATACGCAGTATTTT
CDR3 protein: CASSPPGRDTQYF

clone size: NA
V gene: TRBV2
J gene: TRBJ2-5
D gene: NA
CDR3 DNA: TGTGCCAGCAGTGAAGGAAGTTTTGGTGGACTACTACAAGAGACCCAGTACTTC
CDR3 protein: CASSEGSFGGLLQETQYF

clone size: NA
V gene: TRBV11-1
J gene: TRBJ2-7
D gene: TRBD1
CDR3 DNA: TGTGCCAGCAGCTTAGTACCGGACAGGTGGAAGGACGAGCAGTACTTC
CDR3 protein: CASSLVPDRWKDEQYF

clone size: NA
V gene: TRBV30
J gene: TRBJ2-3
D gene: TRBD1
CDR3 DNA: TGTGCCTGGAGTGCCGACAGGGGGTGGGCAGATACGCAGTATTTT
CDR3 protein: CAWSADRGWADTQYF

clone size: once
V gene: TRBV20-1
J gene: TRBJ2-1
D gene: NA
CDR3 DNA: TGCAGTGCTAGAGAATTCGATGAGCAGTTCTTC
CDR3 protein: CSAREFDEQFF

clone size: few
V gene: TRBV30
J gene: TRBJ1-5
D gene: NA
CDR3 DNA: TGTGCCTGGAGTGGACAGGCCAATCAGCCCCAGCATTTT
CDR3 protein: CAWSGQANQPQHF

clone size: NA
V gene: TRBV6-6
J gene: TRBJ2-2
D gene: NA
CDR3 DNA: TGTGCCAGCAGTTACCGGGGCAGTGCGAACACCGGGGAGCTGTTTTTT
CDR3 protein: CASSYRGSANTGELFF

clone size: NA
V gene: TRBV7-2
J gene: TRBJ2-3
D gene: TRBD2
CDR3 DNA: TGTGCCAGCAGATACCTAGCGGTTAGCACAGATACGCAGTATTTT
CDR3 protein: CASRYLAVSTDTQYF

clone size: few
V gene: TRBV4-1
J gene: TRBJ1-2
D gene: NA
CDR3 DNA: TGCGCCAGCAGCCAAGAGTCATTTAACTATGGCTACACCTTC
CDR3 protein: CASSQESFNYGYTF

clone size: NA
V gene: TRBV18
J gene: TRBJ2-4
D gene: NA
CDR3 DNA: TGTGCCAGCTCACCACCCCAGTTAGCCAAAAACATTCAGTACTTC
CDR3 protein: CASSPPQLAKNIQYF

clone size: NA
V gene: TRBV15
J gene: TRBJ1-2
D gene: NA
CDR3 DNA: TGTGCCACCAGCAGAGTTCCCTCGGGAGGCCCTCGGTATGGCTACACCTTC
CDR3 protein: CATSRVPSGGPRYGYTF

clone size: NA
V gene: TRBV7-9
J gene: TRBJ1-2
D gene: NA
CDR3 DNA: TGTGCCAGCAGCTTATTGGGAGCTGGCTACACCTTC
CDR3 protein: CASSLLGAGYTF

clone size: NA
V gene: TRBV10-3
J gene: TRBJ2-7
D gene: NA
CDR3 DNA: TGTGCCATCAGTGAGCCAGGCCTTGAGCAGTACTTC
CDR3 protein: CAISEPGLEQYF

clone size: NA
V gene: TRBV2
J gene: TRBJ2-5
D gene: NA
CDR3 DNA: TGTGCCAGCAGTGAAAGGGGGGGTGAGATGTACCAAGAGACCCAGTACTTC
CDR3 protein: CASSERGGEMYQETQYF

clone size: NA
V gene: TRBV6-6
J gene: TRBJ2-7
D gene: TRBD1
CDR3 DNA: TGTGCCAGCAGTCAACCGCCGGGACAGGGATCCTACGAGCAGTACTTC
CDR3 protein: CASSQPPGQGSYEQYF

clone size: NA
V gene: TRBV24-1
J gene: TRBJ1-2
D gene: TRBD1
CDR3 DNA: TGTGCCACCAGTGGCCTGCGGGACAGGTCATTTTGGGGTGGCTACACCTTC
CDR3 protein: CATSGLRDRSFWGGYTF

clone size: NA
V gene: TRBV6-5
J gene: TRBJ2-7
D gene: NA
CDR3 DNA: TGTGCCAGCAGCCGTCGGGACTGGCGGTGGGCCGAGCAGTACTTC
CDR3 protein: CASSRRDWRWAEQYF

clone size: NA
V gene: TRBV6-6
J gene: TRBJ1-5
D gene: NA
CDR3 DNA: TGTGCCAGCAATACAAGGGGTGGAAATCAGCCCCAGCATTTT
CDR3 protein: CASNTRGGNQPQHF

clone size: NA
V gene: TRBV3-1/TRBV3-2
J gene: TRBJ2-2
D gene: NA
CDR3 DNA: TGTGCCAGCAGCCAACGGGAGAGCACCGGGGAGCTGTTTTTT
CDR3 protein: CASSQRESTGELFF

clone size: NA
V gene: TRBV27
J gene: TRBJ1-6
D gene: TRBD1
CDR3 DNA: TGTGCCAGCAGAACAGGGGTCGAGTCACCCCTCCACTTT
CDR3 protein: CASRTGVESPLHF

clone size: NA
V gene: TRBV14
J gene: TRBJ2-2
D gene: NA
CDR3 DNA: TGTGCCAGCAGCCAATTACCCGGACACGCCGGGGAGCTGTTTTTT
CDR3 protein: CASSQLPGHAGELFF

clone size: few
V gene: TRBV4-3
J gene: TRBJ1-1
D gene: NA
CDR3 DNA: TGCGCCAGCAGCCAAGACAGAGTGAACACTGAAGCTTTCTTT
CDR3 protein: CASSQDRVNTEAFF